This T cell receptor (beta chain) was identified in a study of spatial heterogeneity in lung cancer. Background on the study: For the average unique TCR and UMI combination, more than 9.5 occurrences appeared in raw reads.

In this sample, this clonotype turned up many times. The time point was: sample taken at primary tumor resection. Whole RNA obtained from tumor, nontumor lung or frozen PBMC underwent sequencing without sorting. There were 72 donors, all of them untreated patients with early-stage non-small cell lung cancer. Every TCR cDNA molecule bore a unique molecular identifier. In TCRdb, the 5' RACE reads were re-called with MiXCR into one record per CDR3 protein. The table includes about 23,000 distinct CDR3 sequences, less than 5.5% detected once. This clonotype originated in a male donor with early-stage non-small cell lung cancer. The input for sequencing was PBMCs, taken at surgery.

The chain's CDR3 is CASSPSGTDTQYF. The DNA for the CDR3 is TGTGCCAGCAGTCCTAGCGGCACAGATACGCAGTATTTT. The V call is TRBV25-1, the J call TRBJ2-3; D perhaps matches TRBD2 (6 bases). Germline loops: CDR1 MGHDK, CDR2 SYGVNS. Trimming cost V 5 bases and J 1 base, with 7 bases left between them. This CDR3 has 13 amino acids.